This T cell receptor (beta chain) appears in the sequencing data of a study of blood T cell repertoires in COVID-19. Overall study context: The samples span acute and convalescent COVID-19 from the United States, Italy and Spain.

Measured with immunoSEQ multiplex PCR; TCRdb has only the in-frame clones, and not every one. The profile shows some 240,000 clones, about 90% of them singletons. The V end lost 3 bases, the J end lost 1 base, and 13 bases lay between the germline ends. Germline assignment: CDR1 KGHSH and CDR2 LQKENI. CDR3 length: 17 residues. The clonotype comes from a woman aged 70-85 years with COVID-19, enrolled during active disease. The V and J genes are TRBV18 and TRBJ2-6, with unresolved D. Sample: peripheral blood. CDR3 sequence: CASSPVWAPSGANVLTF. The CDR3, as DNA: TGTGCCAGCTCACCTGTTTGGGCCCCTTCTGGGGCCAACGTCCTGACTTTC.